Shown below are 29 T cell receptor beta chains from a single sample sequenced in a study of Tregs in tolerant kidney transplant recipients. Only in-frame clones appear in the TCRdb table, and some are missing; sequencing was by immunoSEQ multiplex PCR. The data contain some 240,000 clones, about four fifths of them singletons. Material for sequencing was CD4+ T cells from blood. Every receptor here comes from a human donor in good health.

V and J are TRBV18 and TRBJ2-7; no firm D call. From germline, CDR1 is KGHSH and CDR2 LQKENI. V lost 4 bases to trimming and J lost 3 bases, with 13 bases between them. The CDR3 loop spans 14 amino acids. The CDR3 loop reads CASSLTEIHYEQYF. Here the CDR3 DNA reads TGTGCCAGCTCACTGACGGAGATCCACTACGAGCAGTACTTC.

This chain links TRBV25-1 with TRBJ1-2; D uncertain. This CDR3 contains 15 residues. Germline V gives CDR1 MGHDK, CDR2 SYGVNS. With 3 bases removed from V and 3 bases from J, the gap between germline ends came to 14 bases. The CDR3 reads CASSDSRIGYYGYTF. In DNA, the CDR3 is TGTGCCAGCAGTGACAGCCGCATCGGCTACTATGGCTACACCTTC.

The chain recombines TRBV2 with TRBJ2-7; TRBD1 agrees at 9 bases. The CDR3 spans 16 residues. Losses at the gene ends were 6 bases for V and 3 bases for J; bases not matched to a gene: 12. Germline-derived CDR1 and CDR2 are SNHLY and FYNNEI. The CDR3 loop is CASSDWLGTGHYEQYF. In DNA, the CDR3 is TGTGCCAGCAGCGATTGGCTGGGGACAGGGCACTACGAGCAGTACTTC.

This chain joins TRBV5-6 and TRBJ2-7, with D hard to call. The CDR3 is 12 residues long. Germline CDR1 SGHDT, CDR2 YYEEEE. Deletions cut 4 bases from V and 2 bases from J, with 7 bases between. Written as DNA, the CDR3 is TGTGCCAGCAGCCTTTGGGCCTACGAGCAGTACTTC. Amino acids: CASSLWAYEQYF.

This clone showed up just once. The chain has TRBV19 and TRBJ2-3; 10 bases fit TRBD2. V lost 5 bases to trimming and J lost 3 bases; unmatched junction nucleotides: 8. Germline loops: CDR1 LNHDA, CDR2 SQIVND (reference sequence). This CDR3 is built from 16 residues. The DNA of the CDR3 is TGTGCCAGTAGTCTCCGGCCTAGCGGGAGTACAGATACGCAGTATTTT. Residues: CASSLRPSGSTDTQYF.

Written as DNA, the CDR3 is TGTGCCAGCAGTTACGACAGGGTTAATCAGCCCCAGCATTTT. Translation: CASSYDRVNQPQHF. The chain combines TRBV6-5 with TRBJ1-5; 7 nucleotides match TRBD1. CDR1 and CDR2 from the germline V gene are MNHEY and SVGAGI. V was pared by 2 bases and J by 4 bases, with 2 bases of the junction left unmatched. This CDR3 spans 14 amino acids.

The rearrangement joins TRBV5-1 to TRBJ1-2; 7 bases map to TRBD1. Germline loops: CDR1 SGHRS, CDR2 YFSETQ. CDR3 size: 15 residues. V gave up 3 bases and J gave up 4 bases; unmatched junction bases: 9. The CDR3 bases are TGCGCCAGCAGCTCGACTCTCCGGGACAGCTATGGCTACACCTTC. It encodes CASSSTLRDSYGYTF.

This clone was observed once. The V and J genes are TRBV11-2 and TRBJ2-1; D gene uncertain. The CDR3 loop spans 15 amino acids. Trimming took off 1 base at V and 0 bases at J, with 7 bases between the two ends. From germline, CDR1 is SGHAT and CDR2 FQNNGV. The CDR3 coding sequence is TGTGCCAGCAGCTTAGCCCCCGGCTCCTACAATGAGCAGTTCTTC. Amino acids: CASSLAPGSYNEQFF.

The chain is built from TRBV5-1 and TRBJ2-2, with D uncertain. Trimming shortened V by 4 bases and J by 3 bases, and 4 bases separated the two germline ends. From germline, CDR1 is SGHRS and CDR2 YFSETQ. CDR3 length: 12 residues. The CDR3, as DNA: TGCGCCAGCAGCCCCCACACCGGGGAGCTGTTTTTT. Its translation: CASSPHTGELFF.

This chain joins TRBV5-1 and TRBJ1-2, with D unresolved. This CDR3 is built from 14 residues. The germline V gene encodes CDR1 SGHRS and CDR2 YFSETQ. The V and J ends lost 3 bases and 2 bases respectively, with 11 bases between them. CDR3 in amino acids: CASSSGAANYGYTF. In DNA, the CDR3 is TGCGCCAGCAGCTCCGGTGCAGCGAACTATGGCTACACCTTC. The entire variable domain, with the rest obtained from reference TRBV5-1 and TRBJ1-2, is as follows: KAGVTQTPRYLIKTRGQQVTLSCSPISGHRSVSWYQQTPGQGLQFLFEYFSETQRNKGNFPGRFSGRQFSNSRSEMNVSTLELGDSALYLCASSSGAANYGYTFGSGTRLTVV.

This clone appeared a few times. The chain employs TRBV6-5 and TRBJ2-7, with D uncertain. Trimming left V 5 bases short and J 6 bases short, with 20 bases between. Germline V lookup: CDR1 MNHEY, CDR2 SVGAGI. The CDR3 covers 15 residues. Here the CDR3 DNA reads TGTGCCAGCAGTCGCCTCCCGGGTAGTCGCCCCGAGCAGTACTTC. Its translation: CASSRLPGSRPEQYF.

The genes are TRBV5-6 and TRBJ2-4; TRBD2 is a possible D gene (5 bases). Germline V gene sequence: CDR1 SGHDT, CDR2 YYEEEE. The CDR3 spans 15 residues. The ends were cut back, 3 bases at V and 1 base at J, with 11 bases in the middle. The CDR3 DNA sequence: TGTGCCAGCAGCTCTCGAGGGAGTGCCAAAAACATTCAGTACTTC. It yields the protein CASSSRGSAKNIQYF. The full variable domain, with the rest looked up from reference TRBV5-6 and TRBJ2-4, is DAGVTQSPTHLIKTRGQQVTLRCSPKSGHDTVSWYQQALGQGPQFIFQYYEEEERQRGNFPDRFSGHQFPNYSSELNVNALLLGDSALYLCASSSRGSAKNIQYFGAGTRLSVL.

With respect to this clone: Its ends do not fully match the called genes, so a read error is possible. The CDR3 region is CASSDRQGLGYEQHF. The CDR3 nucleotides read TGTGCCAGCAGCGACCGACAGGGCCTGGGCTACGAGCAGCACTTC. The chain is built from TRBV14 and TRBJ2-7; 7 positions match TRBD1. Per the germline V gene, CDR1 is SGHDN and CDR2 is FVKESK. The CDR3 has 15 residues.

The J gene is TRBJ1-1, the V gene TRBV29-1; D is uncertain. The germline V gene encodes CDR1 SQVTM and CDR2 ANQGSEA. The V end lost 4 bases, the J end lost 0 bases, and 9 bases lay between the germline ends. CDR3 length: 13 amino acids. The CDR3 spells CSVAAMVNTEAFF. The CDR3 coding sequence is TGCAGCGTTGCCGCAATGGTGAACACTGAAGCTTTCTTT.

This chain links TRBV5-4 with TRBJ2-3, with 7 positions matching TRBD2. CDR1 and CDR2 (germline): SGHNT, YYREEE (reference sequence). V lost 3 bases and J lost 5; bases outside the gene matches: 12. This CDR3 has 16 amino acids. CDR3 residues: CASSSPSGPVGDTQYF. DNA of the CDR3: TGTGCCAGCAGCTCTCCTAGCGGCCCTGTTGGAGATACGCAGTATTTT.

The CDR3 DNA reads as TGTGCCAGCAGCTTAGCGGACAGGGTAGCTAACTATGGCTACACCTTC. This gives the protein CASSLADRVANYGYTF. This rearrangement joins TRBV7-2 to TRBJ1-2, with 8 bases lining up with TRBD1. Looked up from germline, CDR1 is SGHTA and CDR2 is FQGNSA. The junction had 3 bases not matched to a gene; V was cut back by 0 bases and J by 0 bases. The CDR3 extends over 16 amino acids.

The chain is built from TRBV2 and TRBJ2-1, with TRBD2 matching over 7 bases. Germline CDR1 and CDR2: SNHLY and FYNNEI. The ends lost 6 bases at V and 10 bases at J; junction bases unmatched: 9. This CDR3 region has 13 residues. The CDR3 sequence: CASRERGGVEQFF. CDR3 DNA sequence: TGTGCCAGCAGAGAGCGGGGTGGGGTAGAGCAGTTCTTC.

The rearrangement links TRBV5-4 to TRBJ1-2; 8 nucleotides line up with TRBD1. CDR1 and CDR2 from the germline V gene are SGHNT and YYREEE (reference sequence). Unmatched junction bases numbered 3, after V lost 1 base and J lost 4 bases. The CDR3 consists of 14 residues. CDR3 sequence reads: CASSLPGTGYGYTF. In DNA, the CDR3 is TGTGCCAGCAGCTTGCCCGGGACAGGCTATGGCTACACCTTC.

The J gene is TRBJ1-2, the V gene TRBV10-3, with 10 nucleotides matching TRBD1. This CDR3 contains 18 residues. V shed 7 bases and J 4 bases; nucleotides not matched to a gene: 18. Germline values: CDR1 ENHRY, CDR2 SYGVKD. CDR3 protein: CAINPGQGNRRRSYGYTF. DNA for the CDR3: TGTGCCATCAACCCGGGACAGGGGAATAGGCGAAGAAGCTATGGCTACACCTTC.

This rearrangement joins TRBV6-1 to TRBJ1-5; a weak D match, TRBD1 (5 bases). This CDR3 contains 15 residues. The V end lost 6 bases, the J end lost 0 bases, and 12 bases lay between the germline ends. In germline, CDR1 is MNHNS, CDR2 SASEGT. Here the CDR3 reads CASRVAGGSNQPQHF. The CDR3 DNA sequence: TGTGCCAGCAGGGTAGCGGGGGGTAGCAATCAGCCCCAGCATTTT.

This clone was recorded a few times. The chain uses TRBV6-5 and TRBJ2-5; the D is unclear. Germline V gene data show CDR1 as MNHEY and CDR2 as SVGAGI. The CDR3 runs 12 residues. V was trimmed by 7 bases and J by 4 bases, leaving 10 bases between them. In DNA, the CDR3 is TGTGCCAGCACCTCTGGTGCAGAGACCCAGTACTTC. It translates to CASTSGAETQYF.

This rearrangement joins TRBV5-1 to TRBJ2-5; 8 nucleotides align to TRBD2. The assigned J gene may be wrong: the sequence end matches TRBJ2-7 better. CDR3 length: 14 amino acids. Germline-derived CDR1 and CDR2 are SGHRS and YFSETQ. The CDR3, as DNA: TGCGCCAGCCGACTTGCCGGGACTAGCTACGAGCAGTACTTC. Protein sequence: CASRLAGTSYEQYF.

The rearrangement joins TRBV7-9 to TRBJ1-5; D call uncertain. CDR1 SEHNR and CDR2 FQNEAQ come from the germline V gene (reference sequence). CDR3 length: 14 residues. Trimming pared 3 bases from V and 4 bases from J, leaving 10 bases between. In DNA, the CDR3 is TGTGCCAGCAGCTTTGATTTAGCAAATCAGCCCCAGCATTTT. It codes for CASSFDLANQPQHF.

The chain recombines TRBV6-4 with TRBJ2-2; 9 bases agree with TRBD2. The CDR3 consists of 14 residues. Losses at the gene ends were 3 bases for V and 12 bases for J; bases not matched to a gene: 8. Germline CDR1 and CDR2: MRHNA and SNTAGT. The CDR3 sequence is CASSDLSLAGQLFF. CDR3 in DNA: TGTGCCAGCAGTGATCTTTCCCTAGCGGGACAGCTGTTTTTT.

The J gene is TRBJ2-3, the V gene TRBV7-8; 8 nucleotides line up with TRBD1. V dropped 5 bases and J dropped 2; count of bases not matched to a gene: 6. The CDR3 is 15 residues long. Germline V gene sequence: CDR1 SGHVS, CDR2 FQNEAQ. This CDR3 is CASSLNRGSTDTQYF. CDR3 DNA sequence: TGTGCCAGCAGCCTCAACAGGGGGTCCACAGATACGCAGTATTTT.

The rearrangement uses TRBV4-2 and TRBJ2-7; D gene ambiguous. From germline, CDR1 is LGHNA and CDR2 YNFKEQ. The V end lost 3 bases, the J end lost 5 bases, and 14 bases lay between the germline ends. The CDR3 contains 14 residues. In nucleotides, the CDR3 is TGTGCCAGCAGCCACCAACTAAGGAAGGACGAGCAGTACTTC. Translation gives CASSHQLRKDEQYF.

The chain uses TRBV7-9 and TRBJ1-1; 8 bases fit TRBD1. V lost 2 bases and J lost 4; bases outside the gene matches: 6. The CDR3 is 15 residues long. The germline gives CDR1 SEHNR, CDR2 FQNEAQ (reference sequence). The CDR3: CASSLTQGVSTEAFF. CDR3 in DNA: TGTGCCAGCAGCTTAACACAGGGGGTGTCCACTGAAGCTTTCTTT.

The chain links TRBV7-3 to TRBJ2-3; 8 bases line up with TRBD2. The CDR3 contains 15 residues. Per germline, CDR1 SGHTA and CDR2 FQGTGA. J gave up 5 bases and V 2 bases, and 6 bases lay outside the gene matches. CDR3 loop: CASSLGGGPLDTQYF. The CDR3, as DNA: TGTGCCAGCAGCTTAGGCGGGGGGCCCTTAGATACGCAGTATTTT.

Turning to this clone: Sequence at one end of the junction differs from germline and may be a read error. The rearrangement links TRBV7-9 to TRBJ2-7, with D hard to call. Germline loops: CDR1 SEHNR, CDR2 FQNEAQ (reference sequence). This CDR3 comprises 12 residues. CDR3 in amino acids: CASSLTSHEQYF. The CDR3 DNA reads TGTGCCAGCAGCTTAACCTCCCACGAGCAGTACTTC.